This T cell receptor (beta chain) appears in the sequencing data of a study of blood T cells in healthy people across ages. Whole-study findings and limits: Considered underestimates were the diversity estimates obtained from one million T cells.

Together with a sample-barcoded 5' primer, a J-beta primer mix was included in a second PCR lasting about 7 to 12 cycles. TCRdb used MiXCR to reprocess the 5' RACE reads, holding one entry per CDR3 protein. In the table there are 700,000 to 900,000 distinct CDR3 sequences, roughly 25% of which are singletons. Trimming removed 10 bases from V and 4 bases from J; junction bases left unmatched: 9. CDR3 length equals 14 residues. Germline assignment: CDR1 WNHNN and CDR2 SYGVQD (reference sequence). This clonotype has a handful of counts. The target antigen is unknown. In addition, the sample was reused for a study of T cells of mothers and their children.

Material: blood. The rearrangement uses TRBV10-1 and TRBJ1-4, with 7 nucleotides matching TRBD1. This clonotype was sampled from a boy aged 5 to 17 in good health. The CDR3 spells CANRTGVGNEKLFF. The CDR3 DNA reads TGCGCCAACCGGACAGGAGTTGGTAATGAAAAACTGTTTTTT.